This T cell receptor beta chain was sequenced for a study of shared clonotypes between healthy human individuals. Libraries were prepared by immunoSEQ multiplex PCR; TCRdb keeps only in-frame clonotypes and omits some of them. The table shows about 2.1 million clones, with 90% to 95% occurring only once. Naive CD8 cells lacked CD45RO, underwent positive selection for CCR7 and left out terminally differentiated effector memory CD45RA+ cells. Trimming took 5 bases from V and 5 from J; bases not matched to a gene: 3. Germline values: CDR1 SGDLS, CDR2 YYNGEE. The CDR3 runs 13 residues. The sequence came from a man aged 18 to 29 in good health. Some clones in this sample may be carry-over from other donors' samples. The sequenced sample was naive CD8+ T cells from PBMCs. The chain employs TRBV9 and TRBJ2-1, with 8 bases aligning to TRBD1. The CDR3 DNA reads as TGTGCCAGCAGGGGGACAGGAAACAATGAGCAGTTCTTC. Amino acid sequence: CASRGTGNNEQFF.